This TCR beta chain is from a study of cytomegalovirus exposure and HLA in healthy donors. The PCR contained 60 Vbeta and 13 Jbeta primers. This table comes from immunoSEQ multiplex PCR, and its TCRdb copy is limited to in-frame clones, with some not included. The data show about 160,000 clones, roughly 80% seen once. CDR1 and CDR2 (germline): SGHTA, FQGNSA. This CDR3 has 15 amino acids. J lost 7 bases, V lost 0 bases, and 6 bases had no gene match. The V call is TRBV7-2, the J call TRBJ2-3; 8 bases map to TRBD2. The receptor was isolated from a man aged 30-40 years in good health and CMV-seropositive. The source material was PBMCs. Here the CDR3 DNA reads TGTGCCAGCAGCTTAGCTAGGCGGGGGGATTATACGCAGTATTTT. This codes for CASSLARRGDYTQYF.